This T cell receptor (beta chain) was identified in a study of response to subunit inactivated influenza vaccine. Overall study results and limits: T cells newly recruited by each seasonal influenza vaccination are few, the authors suggested.

MiXCR was run by TCRdb on the RT-PCR reads, yielding one entry per CDR3 protein. This sample has about 190,000 distinct CDR3 sequences, with roughly an eighth found just once. Comment on this clonotype: What it binds is not known.

The V and J ends lost 1 base and 8 bases respectively, with 11 bases between them. In germline, CDR1 is SNHLY, CDR2 FYNNEI. The CDR3 covers 13 residues. The chain uses TRBV2 and TRBJ1-2; D unresolved. This clonotype originated in a man aged 45 to 65 who received an inactivated influenza vaccine. Material: CD8+ T cells sorted from PBMCs, obtained more than 4 days after vaccination. CDR3 region: CASSEGEEGGYTF. DNA of the CDR3: TGTGCCAGCAGTGAAGGGGAGGAGGGAGGCTACACCTTC.